This T cell receptor (beta chain) is drawn from a study of blood T cell repertoires in COVID-19. This CDR3 is built from 16 residues. Germline V gene data show CDR1 as SSHAT and CDR2 as FNYEAQ (reference sequence). V lost 2 bases, J lost 3 bases, and 16 bases lay in between. Sequencing was performed with immunoSEQ multiplex PCR; in TCRdb, only in-frame clones are kept and a portion is missing. The sample consists of 45,000 to 65,000 clones, roughly 90% of them appearing once. This receptor was taken from a man over 45 with acute or convalescent COVID-19. This chain joins TRBV7-7 and TRBJ2-5; no clear D gene. The sample was peripheral blood. The CDR3 sequence is CASSLNPPGLEETQYF. The CDR3 region has the DNA TGTGCCAGCAGCTTAAACCCCCCCGGTCTGGAAGAGACCCAGTACTTC.